The source of this T cell receptor (beta chain) is a study of T cell changes during pregnancy in multiple sclerosis. This clone was seen a handful of times. The repertoire was sequenced with immunoSEQ multiplex PCR; TCRdb's copy has only in-frame clones and lacks some. The sample contains 41,000 or so clones, 90% of which appear only once. Germline V gene data show CDR1 as SGHRS and CDR2 as YFSETQ. V gave up 4 bases and J gave up 0 bases; unmatched junction bases: 6. The CDR3 has 15 amino acids. This chain joins TRBV5-1 and TRBJ2-7, with 8 positions matching TRBD2. The receptor was isolated from a female donor with multiple sclerosis, enrolled in a pregnancy study. This specimen consisted of CD8+ T cells from peripheral blood mononuclear cells, obtained in the third trimester of pregnancy. The CDR3 region is CASSPGGRFSYEQYF. Written as DNA, the CDR3 is TGCGCCAGCAGCCCGGGGGGGCGGTTCTCCTACGAGCAGTACTTC.